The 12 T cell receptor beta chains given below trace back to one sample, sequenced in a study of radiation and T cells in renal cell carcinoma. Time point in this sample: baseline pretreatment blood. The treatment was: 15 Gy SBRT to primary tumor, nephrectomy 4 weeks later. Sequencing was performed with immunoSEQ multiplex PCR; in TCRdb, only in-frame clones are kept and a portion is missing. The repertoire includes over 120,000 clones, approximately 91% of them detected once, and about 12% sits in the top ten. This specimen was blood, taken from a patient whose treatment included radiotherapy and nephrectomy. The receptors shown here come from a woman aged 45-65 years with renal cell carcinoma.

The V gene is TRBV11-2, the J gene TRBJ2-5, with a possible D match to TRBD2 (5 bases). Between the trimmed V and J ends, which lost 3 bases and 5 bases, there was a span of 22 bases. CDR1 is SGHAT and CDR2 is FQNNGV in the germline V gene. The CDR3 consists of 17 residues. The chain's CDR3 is CASSLGEVRPEAETQYF. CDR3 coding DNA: TGTGCCAGCAGCTTGGGAGAGGTCAGGCCGGAGGCGGAGACCCAGTACTTC.

The CDR3 is CASSQKAMNSNSPLHF. The CDR3 region has the DNA TGCGCCAGCAGCCAAAAGGCGATGAACTCGAATTCACCCCTCCACTTT. The chain links TRBV4-1 to TRBJ1-6, with D uncertain. The V end lost 2 bases, the J end lost 7 bases, and 15 bases lay between the germline ends. Germline V CDR1 and CDR2: MGHRA, YSYEKL. This CDR3 contains 16 residues.

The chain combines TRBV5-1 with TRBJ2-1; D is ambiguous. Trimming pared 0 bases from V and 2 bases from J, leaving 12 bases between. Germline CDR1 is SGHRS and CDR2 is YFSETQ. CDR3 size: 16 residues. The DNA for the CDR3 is TGCGCCAGCAGCTTGGGGACCACAGCCACCTACAATGAGCAGTTCTTC. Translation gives CASSLGTTATYNEQFF.

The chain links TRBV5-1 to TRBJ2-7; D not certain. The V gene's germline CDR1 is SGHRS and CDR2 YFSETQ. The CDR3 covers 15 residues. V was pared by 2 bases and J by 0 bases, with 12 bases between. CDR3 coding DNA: TGCGCCAGCAGCTTTTACATGACGGACTCCTACGAGCAGTACTTC. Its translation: CASSFYMTDSYEQYF.

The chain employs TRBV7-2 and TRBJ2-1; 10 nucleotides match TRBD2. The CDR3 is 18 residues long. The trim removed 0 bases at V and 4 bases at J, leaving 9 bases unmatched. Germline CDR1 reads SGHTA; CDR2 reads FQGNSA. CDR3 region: CASSLAALAGVGYNEQFF. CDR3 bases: TGTGCCAGCAGCTTAGCGGCGCTAGCGGGGGTAGGTTACAATGAGCAGTTCTTC.

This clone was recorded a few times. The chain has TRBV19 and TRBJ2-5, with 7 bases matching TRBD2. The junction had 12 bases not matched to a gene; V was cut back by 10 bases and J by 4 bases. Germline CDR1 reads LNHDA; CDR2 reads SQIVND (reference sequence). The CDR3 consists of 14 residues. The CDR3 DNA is TGTGCCACCCAGAGGGGTACTAGCGCAGAGACCCAGTACTTC. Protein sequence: CATQRGTSAETQYF.

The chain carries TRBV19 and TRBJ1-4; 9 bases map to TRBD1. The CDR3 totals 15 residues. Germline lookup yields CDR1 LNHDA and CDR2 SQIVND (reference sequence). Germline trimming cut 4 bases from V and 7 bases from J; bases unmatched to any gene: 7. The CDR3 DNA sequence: TGTGCCAGTAGTACGGCACAGGGGGCTGGTGAAAAACTGTTTTTT. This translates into CASSTAQGAGEKLFF.

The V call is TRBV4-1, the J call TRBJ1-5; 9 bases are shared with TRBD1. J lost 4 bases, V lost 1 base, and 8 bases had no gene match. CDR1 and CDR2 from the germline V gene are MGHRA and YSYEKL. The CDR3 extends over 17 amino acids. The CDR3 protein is CASSQGSGQGRNQPQHF. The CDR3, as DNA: TGCGCCAGCAGCCAAGGTTCTGGACAGGGGAGAAATCAGCCCCAGCATTTT.

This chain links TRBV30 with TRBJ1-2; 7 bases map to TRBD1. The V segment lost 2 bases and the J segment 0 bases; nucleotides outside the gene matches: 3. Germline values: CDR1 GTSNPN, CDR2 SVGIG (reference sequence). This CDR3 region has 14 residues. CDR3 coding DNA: TGTGCCTGGAGTCCCGGGACAGCTAACTATGGCTACACCTTC. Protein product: CAWSPGTANYGYTF.

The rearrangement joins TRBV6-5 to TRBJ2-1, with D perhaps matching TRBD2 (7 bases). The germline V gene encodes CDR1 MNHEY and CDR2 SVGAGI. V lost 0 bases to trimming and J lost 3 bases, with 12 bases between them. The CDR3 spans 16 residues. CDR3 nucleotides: TGTGCCAGCAGTTACTCGGGGGGGGCATTCTACAATGAGCAGTTCTTC. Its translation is CASSYSGGAFYNEQFF.

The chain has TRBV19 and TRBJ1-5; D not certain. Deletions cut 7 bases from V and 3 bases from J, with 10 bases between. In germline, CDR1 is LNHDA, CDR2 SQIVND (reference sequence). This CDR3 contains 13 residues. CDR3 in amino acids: CASNEFYNQPQHF. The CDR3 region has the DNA TGTGCCAGTAACGAGTTCTACAATCAGCCCCAGCATTTT. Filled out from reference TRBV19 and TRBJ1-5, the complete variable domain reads DGGITQSPKYLFRKEGQNVTLSCEQNLNHDAMYWYRQDPGQGLRLIYYSQIVNDFQKGDIAEGYSVSREKKESFPLTVTSAQKNPTAFYLCASNEFYNQPQHFGDGTRLSIL.

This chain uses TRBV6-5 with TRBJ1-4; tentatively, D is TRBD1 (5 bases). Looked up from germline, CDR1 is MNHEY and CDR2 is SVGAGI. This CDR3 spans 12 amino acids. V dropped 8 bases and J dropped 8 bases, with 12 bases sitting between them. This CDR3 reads CASGGVYEKLFF. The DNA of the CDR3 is TGTGCCAGCGGAGGGGTTTACGAAAAACTGTTTTTT.